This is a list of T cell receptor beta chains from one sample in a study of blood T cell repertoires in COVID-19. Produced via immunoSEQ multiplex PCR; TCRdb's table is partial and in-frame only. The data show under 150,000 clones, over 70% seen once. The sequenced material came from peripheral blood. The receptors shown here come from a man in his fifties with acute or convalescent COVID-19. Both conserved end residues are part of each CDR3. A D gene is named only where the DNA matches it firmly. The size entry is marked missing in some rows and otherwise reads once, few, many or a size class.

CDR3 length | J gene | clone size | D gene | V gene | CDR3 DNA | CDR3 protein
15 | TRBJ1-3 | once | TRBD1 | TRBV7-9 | TGTGCCAGCAGCCAAGGGACAGGGACTGGAAACACCATATATTTT | CASSQGTGTGNTIYF
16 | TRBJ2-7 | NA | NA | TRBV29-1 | TGCAGCGTTGAAGATACGAGACAGGTTCTAACCTACGAGCAGTACTTC | CSVEDTRQVLTYEQYF
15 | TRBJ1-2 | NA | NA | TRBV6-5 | TGTGCCAGCAGTTCGGCGCGGAGGGGGGGCTATGGCTACACCTTC | CASSSARRGGYGYTF
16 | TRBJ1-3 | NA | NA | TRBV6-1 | TGTGCCAGCAGTGTCCAGGGTCCCCTCTCTGGAAACACCATATATTTT | CASSVQGPLSGNTIYF
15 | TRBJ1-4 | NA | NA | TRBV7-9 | TGTGCCAGCGGCTACAAGGCGGTGACTAATGAAAAACTGTTTTTT | CASGYKAVTNEKLFF
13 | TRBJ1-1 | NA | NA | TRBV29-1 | TGCAGCGTTGGAGCTGGGCTCTACACTGAAGCTTTCTTT | CSVGAGLYTEAFF
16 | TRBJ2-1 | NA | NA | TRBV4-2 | TGTGCCAGCAGCCAAGACACGGGGAGCTCCTACAATGAGCAGTTCTTC | CASSQDTGSSYNEQFF
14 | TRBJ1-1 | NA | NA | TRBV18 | TGTGCCAGCTCACCTAAGCGGATGAACACTGAAGCTTTCTTT | CASSPKRMNTEAFF
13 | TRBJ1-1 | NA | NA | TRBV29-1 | TGCAGCGCCTACAGCGGGTATTTCACTGAAGCTTTCTTT | CSAYSGYFTEAFF
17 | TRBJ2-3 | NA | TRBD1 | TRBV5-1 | TGCGCCAGCACCCGATGGGGGTTACAGGGGCGCACAGATACGCAGTATTTT | CASTRWGLQGRTDTQYF
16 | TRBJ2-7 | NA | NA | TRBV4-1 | TGCGCCAGCAGCCAAGTTGGGGGCATCCCGTCCTACGAGCAGTACTTC | CASSQVGGIPSYEQYF
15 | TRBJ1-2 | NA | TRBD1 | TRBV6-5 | TGTGCCAGCAGTCTTGTTCCCCCAGGGGGCGAAGGCTACACCTTC | CASSLVPPGGEGYTF
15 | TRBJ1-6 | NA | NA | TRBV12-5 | TGTGCTAGTGCCAAACTCGACGGCGGAAGATCACCCCTCCACTTT | CASAKLDGGRSPLHF
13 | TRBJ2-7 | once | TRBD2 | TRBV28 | TGTGCCAGCAGTGGGAGGGGCGTATACGAGCAGTACTTC | CASSGRGVYEQYF
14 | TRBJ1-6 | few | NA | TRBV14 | TGTGCCAGCAGCCAAGAGTTATATAATTCACCCCTCCACTTT | CASSQELYNSPLHF
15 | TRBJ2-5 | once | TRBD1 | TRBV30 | TGTGCCTGGAGTGTACGGACAGGGGATCAAGAGACCCAGTACTTC | CAWSVRTGDQETQYF
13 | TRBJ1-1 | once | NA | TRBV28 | TGTGCCAGCAGCCCCACAGTGAACACTGAAGCTTTCTTT | CASSPTVNTEAFF
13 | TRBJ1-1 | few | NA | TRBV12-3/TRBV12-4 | TGTGCCAGCAGTTTACGTCCGGGAAGAGAAGCTTTCTTT | CASSLRPGREAFF
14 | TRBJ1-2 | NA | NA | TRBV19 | TGTGCCAGTAGGACGACGACCGGGAACTATGGCTACACCTTC | CASRTTTGNYGYTF
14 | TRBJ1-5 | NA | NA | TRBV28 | TGTGCCAGCACTTTAGGCAGGGTTGGGCAGCCCCAGCATTTT | CASTLGRVGQPQHF
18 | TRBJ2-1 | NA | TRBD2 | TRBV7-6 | TGTGCCAGCAGCTCCGGACTAGCGGGGGCCCAAACCTACAATGAGCAGTTCTTC | CASSSGLAGAQTYNEQFF
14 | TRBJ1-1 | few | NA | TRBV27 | TGTGCCAGCAGTTTATCGGTGGCTCACACTGAAGCTTTCTTT | CASSLSVAHTEAFF
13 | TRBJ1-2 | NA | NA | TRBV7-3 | TGTGCCAGCAGCTTTGGTAGGGGTAGTGGCTACACCTTC | CASSFGRGSGYTF
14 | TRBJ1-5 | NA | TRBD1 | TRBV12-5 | TGTGCTAGTGCCCCCGGGACAGGCAATCAGCCCCAGCATTTT | CASAPGTGNQPQHF
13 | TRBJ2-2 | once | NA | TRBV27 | TGTGCCAGCAGGCGATCGGACACCGGGGAGCTGTTTTTT | CASRRSDTGELFF
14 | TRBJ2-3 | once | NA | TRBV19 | TGTGCCAGTAGAAACGGCGGTGGCACAGATACGCAGTATTTT | CASRNGGGTDTQYF
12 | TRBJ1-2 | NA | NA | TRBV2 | TGTGCCAGCAGCGCCTTAGACTATGGCTACACCTTC | CASSALDYGYTF
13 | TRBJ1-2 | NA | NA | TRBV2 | TGTGCCAGCAGTCAAACAGGGCCAATGGCCTACACCTTC | CASSQTGPMAYTF
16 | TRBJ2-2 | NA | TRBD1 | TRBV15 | TGTGCCACCAGCAGAGAAGGGACAGGGAACACCGGGGAGCTGTTTTTT | CATSREGTGNTGELFF
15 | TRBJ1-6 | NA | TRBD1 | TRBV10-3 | TGTGCCATCAGTGACCCCGGACAGGGTCATTCACCCCTCCACTTT | CAISDPGQGHSPLHF
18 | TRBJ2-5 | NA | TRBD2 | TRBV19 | TGTGCCAGTAGTATAAGGGGACTAGCGGGGGGGAATGGAGAGACCCAGTACTTC | CASSIRGLAGGNGETQYF
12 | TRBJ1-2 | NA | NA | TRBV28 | TGTGCCAGCAGTCCACAGAACTATGGCTACACCTTC | CASSPQNYGYTF
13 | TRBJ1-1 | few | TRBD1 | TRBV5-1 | TGCGCCAGCAGCGCCGGACAGGGTCCTGAAGCTTTCTTT | CASSAGQGPEAFF
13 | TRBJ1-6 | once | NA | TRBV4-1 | TGCGCCAGCAGCCTCAGCGGGCGCTCACCCCTCCACTTT | CASSLSGRSPLHF
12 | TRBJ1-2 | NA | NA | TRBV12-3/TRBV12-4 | TGTGCCAGCAGCCCGACAGATTATGGCTACACCTTC | CASSPTDYGYTF
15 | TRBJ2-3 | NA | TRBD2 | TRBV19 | TGTGCCAGTAGAGGCCCCAGCGGGGGGGCCTCTACGCAGTATTTT | CASRGPSGGASTQYF
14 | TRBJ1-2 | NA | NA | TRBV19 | TGTGCCAGTAGCGCGGCGGGGGACGACTATGGCTACACCTTC | CASSAAGDDYGYTF
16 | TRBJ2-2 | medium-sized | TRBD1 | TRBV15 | TGTGCCACCCACAGAACAGGGGGCGAGAACACCGGGGAGCTGTTTTTT | CATHRTGGENTGELFF
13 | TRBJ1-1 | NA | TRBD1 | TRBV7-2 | TGTGCCAGCAGCGTTGACAGGGCCGCTGAAGCTTTCTTT | CASSVDRAAEAFF
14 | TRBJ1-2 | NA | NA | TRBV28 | TGTGCCAGCAGTAGGACTCTGGGGAGCTATGGCTACACCTTC | CASSRTLGSYGYTF